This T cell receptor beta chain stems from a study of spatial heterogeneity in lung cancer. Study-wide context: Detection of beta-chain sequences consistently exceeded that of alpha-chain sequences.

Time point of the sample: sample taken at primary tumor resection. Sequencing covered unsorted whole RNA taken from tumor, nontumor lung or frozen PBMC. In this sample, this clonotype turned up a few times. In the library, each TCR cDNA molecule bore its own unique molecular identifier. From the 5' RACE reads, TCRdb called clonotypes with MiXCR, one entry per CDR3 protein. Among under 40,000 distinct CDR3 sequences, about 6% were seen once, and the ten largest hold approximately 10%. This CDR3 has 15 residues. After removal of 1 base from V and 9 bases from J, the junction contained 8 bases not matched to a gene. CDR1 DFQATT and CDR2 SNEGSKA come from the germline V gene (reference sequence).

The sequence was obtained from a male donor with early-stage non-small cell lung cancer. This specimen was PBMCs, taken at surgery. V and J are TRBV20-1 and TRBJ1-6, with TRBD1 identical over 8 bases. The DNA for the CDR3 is TGCAGTGCTAGAGGGGGACAGGTGAGGGTTTCACCCCTCCACTTT. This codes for CSARGGQVRVSPLHF.